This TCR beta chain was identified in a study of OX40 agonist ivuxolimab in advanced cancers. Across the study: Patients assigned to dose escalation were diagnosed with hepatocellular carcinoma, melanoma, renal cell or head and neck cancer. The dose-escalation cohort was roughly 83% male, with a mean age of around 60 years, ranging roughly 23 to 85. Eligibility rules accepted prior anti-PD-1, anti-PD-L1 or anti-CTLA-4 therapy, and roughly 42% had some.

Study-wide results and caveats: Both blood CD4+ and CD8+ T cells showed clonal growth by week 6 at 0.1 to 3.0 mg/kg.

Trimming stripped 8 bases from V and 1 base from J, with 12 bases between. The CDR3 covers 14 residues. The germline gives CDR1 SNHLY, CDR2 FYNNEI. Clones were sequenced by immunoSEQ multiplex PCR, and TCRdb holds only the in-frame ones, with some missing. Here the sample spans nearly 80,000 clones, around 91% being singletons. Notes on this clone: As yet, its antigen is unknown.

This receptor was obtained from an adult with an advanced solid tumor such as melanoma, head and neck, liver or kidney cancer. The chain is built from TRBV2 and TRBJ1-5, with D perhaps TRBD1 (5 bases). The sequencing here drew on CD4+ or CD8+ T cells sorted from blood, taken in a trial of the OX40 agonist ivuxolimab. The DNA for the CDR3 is TGTGCCAGCGATAGGAGACAGAGCAATCAGCCCCAGCATTTT. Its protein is CASDRRQSNQPQHF.